Below, one T cell receptor (beta chain) is given with its context. Its specificity is unknown. This sample was included in a study of T cell responses to AZD1222 COVID-19 vaccine. Study summary: Pooled in the analysis were second doses at about 4 or about 12 weeks. Study-level points and caveats: A mostly white British donor set with more females was recruited, and clonal diversity was possibly underestimated. Samples come after the peak T cell response, not at day 14.

The method was immunoSEQ multiplex PCR; TCRdb's version includes in-frame clones alone and lacks a portion of them. The data contain 100,000 or so clones, 80% to 90% of them seen just once; the ten biggest clones take up roughly 15%. V lost 3 bases, J lost 2 bases, and 8 bases lay in between. The CDR3 length is 14 residues. CDR1 is SGHTA, CDR2 FQGNSA, per germline. The starting material was peripheral blood, obtained on day 0 of AZD1222 vaccination. V usage is TRBV7-2 and J usage is TRBJ1-5; tentatively, D is TRBD1 (5 bases). This sequence was found in an adult in good health. The CDR3 bases are TGTGCCAGCAGCTTGGTGGGGGGCAATCAGCCCCAGCATTTT. Translation gives CASSLVGGNQPQHF.